The clone carrying this T cell receptor (beta chain) was counted at least ten times. As yet, its antigen is unknown. These data are taken from a study of human T cells and chemical hapten exposure. Findings of the study overall: Higher patch test scores went with higher counts of PT1 expanded TCRs.

Study processing details: A per-sample median of approximately 87,000 TCRs was observed, with counts ranging from roughly 20,000 to 700,000. A single record per CDR3 protein comes from TCRdb applying MiXCR to the RACE reads. TCRdb assigned the V and J calls; the authors' analysis was not used. The sample consists of roughly 38,000 distinct CDR3 sequences, more than 8% of them appearing once. Described time point: patch test 3, about 24 weeks after DPC sensitization. Treatment here: therapeutic diphenylcyclopropenone sensitization with weekly scalp DPC. Extraction yielded total RNA from whole blood (unfractionated). CDR1 and CDR2 from the germline V gene are WSHSY and SAAADI. Trimming cost V 2 bases and J 6 bases, with 10 bases left between them. There are 13 residues in the CDR3.

The source of this sequence is a man between 50 and 59 years old with alopecia areata. Some clones in this sample may be carry-over from other donors' samples. The chain carries TRBV10-2 and TRBJ1-2, with D uncertain. The input for sequencing was whole blood, taken in connection with sensitization to the hapten diphenylcyclopropenone (DPC). The CDR3: CASSEQSSNGYTF. The CDR3 DNA follows: TGCGCCAGCAGTGAGCAGAGCTCCAATGGCTACACCTTC.